This T cell receptor (beta chain) was recorded in a study of persistence of HIV-infected CD4 T cells. Whole-study findings and limits: Within sorted populations, more oligoclonal TCRs accompanied more oligoclonal proviruses. Antigen-responding cells were enriched for degenerate expanded CDR3beta sequences.

Cells were stimulated with CMV-infected fibroblast lysates at about 9.4 ug/mL. CD4+ T cells upregulating both CD40 ligand and CD69 were sorted as responding cells. CD8+ T cells were removed from PBMCs prior to stimulation. The immunoSEQ assay was version 4, run in survey mode. Each sample used up to about 1 ug genomic DNA diluted to roughly 10 ng/uL. Assay: immunoSEQ multiplex PCR; the TCRdb copy retains only in-frame clones and omits some. Of 15,000 to 20,000 clones listed, around three fifths are singletons. Concerning this clone: The antigen remains undetermined.

With V trimmed by 7 bases and J by 3 bases, 8 bases remained unmatched. CDR1 is MNHEY, CDR2 SVGAGI, per germline. The CDR3 has 14 amino acids. Sequencing used CD4+ T cells sorted from PBMCs after 18-hour stimulation, obtained from a patient who received antiretroviral therapy. The chain combines TRBV6-5 with TRBJ1-1, with 7 bases identical to TRBD1. This clonotype originated in an adult woman with HIV who was CMV-seropositive. In DNA, the CDR3 is TGTGCCAGCACCCCGGACAGGTATTACACTGAAGCTTTCTTT. The encoded protein is CASTPDRYYTEAFF.